Below are 2 T cell receptor beta chains sequenced from a single sample in a study of regulatory T cells in long-lasting Graves disease. The sample's time point: persistent/refractory GD, antithyroid drugs over 5 years with positive TRAb. RNA extracted from PBMCs served as the sequencing template. Relying on iRepertoire HTBI primers and Arm-PCR of CDR3 regions, the team built TCR beta libraries. TCRdb re-derived calls from the multiplex PCR reads in MiXCR, one entry per CDR3 protein. The sample yields roughly 490,000 distinct CDR3 sequences, 20% to 25% seen once. The sequencing used peripheral blood mononuclear cells (PBMCs), collected when the disease was refractory, from a patient treated with antithyroid drugs. The receptors were sampled from a female donor with Graves disease.

Worth noting for this clonotype: This sequence may be a read error, since a much larger clone differs from it by one base. The J gene is TRBJ2-5, the V gene TRBV30; D gene uncertain. Germline V gene lookup returns CDR1 GTSNPN and CDR2 SVGIG (reference sequence). The CDR3 loop spans 13 amino acids. The CDR3 DNA is TGTGTCTGGGAACACGAGTACCAAGAGACCCAGTACTTC. The encoded protein is CVWEHEYQETQYF.

This sequence joins TRBV12-3 or TRBV12-4 and TRBJ2-7; 10 positions agree with TRBD1. V was pared by 4 bases and J by 4 bases, with 7 bases of the junction left unmatched. The CDR3 runs to 15 residues. The CDR3 sequence is CASSSTDRGHYEQYF. In DNA, the CDR3 is TGTGCCAGCAGTTCCACCGACAGGGGGCATTACGAGCAGTACTTC.